This T cell receptor beta chain was captured in a study of Ad26.COV2.S vaccination and SARS-CoV-2 variants. Treatment in this sample: roughly 18 received Ad26.COV2.S at low or high dose, single or two shots; roughly 5 received placebo; per-sample allocation not given. Material that was analyzed had been drawn on day 63 after the first vaccine or placebo injection. Trimming left V 3 bases short and J 6 bases short, with 10 bases between. The CDR3 length is 13 residues. Assay used: immunoSEQ multiplex PCR; TCRdb lists only in-frame clones, some missing. The table has about 410,000 clones, about 88% seen once.

The TCR was taken from a person aged 18-60 years who received the Ad26.COV2.S COVID-19 vaccine or a placebo. The sample consisted of peripheral blood, taken in a trial of Ad26.COV2.S vaccine versus placebo. This chain links TRBV12-3 or TRBV12-4 with TRBJ2-3; D possibly matches TRBD1 or TRBD2 (5 bases each). CDR3 in amino acids: CASSFSREDTQYF. The CDR3 nucleotides read TGTGCCAGCAGTTTTTCCAGGGAGGATACGCAGTATTTT.